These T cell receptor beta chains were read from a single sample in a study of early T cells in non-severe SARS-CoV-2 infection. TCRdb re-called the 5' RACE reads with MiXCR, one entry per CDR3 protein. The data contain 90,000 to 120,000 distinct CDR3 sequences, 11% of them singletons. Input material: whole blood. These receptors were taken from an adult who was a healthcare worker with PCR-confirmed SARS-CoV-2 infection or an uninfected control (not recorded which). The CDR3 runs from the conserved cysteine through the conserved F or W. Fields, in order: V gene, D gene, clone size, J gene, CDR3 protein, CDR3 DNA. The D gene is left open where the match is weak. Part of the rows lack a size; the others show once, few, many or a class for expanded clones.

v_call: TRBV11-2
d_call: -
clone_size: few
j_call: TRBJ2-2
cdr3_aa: CASNIWDTGELFF
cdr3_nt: TGTGCCAGCAACATTTGGGACACCGGGGAGCTGTTTTTT

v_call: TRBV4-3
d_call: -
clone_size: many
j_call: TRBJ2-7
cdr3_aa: CASSQVFRDSLYEQYF
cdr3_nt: TGCGCCAGCAGCCAAGTTTTTCGGGACTCCCTCTACGAGCAGTACTTC

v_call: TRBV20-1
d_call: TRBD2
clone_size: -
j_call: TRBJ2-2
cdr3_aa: CSARMTTSGGRELFF
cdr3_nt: TGCAGTGCAAGGATGACGACTAGCGGGGGAAGGGAGCTGTTTTTT

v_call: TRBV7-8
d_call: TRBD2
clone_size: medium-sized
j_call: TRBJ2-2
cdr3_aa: CASSLRDYSSGELFF
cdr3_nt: TGTGCCAGCAGCTTAAGGGACTACTCTAGTGGGGAGCTGTTTTTT

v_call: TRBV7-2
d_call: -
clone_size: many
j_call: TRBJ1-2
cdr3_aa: CASSFRQVYGYTF
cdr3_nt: TGTGCCAGCAGCTTTCGACAGGTCTATGGCTACACCTTC

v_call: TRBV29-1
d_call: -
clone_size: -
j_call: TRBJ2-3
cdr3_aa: CSVEDSGTTDTQYF
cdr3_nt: TGCAGCGTTGAAGATTCTGGGACCACAGATACGCAGTATTTT

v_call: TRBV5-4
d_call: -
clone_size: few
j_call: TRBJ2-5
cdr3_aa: CASSLLGQDQETQYF
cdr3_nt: TGTGCCAGCAGCTTACTCGGTCAGGACCAAGAGACCCAGTACTTC

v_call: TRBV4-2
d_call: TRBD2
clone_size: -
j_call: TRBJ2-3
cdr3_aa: CASSRQLAGAPQGTDTQYF
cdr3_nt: TGTGCCAGCAGCCGACAACTAGCGGGGGCCCCTCAAGGCACAGATACGCAGTATTTT

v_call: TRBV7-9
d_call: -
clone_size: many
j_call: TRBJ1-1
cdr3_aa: CASSLGRNTEAFF
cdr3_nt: TGTGCCAGCAGCTTAGGGCGGAACACTGAAGCTTTCTTT

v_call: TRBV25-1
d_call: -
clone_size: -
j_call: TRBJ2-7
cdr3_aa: CASSELGLYEQYF
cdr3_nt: TGTGCCAGCAGCGAACTGGGCCTCTACGAGCAGTACTTC

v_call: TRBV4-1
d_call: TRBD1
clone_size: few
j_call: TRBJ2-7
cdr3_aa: CASSPGQGNYEQYF
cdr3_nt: TGCGCCAGCAGCCCGGGACAGGGGAACTACGAGCAGTACTTC

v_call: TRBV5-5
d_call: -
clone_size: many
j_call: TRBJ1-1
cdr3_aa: CASSTDRQRLMNTEAFF
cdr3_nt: TGTGCCAGCAGCACCGACCGACAGCGCTTAATGAACACTGAAGCTTTCTTT

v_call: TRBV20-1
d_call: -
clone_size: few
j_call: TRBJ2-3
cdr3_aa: CSAAQDSPDTQYF
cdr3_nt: TGCAGTGCTGCTCAAGACTCCCCAGATACGCAGTATTTT

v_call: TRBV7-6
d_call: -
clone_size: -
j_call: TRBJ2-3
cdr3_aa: CASSWDTTDTQYF
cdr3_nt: TGTGCCAGCAGCTGGGACACCACAGATACGCAGTATTTT

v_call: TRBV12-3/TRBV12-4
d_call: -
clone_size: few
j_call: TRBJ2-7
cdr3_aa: CASSPGTRSRGQYF
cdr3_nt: TGTGCCAGCAGTCCCGGGACACGAAGTCGAGGGCAGTACTTC

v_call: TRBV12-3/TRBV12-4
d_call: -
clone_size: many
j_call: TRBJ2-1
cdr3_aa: CASSEGWEQFF
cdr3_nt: TGTGCCAGCAGTGAAGGGTGGGAGCAGTTCTTC

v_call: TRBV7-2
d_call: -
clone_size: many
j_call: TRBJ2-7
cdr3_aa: CASSLDQGTYEQYF
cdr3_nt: TGTGCCAGCAGCTTAGATCAAGGGACCTACGAGCAGTACTTC

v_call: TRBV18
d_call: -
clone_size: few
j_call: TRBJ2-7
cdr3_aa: CASSPRQSSGEQYF
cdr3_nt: TGTGCCAGCTCCCCTCGACAGTCCTCGGGAGAGCAGTACTTC

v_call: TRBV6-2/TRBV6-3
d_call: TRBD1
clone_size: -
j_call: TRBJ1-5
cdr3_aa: CASSYWTGVQPQRF
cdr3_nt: TGTGCCAGCAGTTACTGGACAGGAGTCCAGCCCCAGCGTTTT

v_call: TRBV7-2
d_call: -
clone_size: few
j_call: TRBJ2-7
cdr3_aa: CASSWNYEQYF
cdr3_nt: TGTGCCAGCAGCTGGAACTACGAGCAGTACTTC

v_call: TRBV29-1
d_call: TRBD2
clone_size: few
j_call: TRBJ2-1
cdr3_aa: CSVVGAGVSYNEQFF
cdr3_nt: TGCAGCGTTGTCGGGGCGGGAGTCTCCTACAATGAGCAGTTCTTC

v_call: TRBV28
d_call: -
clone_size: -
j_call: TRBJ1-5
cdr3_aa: CASSFTLEQPQHF
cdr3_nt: TGTGCCAGCAGTTTTACCCTAGAACAGCCCCAGCATTTT

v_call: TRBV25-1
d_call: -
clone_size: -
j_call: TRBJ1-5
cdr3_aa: CASSPHGRRLRNQPQHF
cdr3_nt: TGTGCCAGCAGTCCCCATGGAAGGCGGTTACGCAATCAGCCCCAGCATTTT

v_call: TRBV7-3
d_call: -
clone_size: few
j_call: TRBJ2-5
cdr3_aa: CASSSGAQETQYF
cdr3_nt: TGTGCCAGCAGCTCCGGGGCACAAGAGACCCAGTACTTC

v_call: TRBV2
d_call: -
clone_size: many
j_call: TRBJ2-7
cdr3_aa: CASSGEGIEQYF
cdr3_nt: TGTGCCAGCAGTGGGGAAGGGATCGAGCAGTACTTC

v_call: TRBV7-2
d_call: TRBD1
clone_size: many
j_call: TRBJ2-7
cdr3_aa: CASSLGGTGFYEQYF
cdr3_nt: TGTGCCAGCAGCTTAGGGGGGACAGGGTTCTACGAGCAGTACTTC

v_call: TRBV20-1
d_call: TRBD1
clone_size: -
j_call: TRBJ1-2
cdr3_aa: CSARMADRGPQAYGYTF
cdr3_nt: TGCAGTGCTAGAATGGCGGACAGGGGGCCTCAAGCCTATGGCTACACCTTC

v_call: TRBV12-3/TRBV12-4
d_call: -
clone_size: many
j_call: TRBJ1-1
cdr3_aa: CASSFVGVDDTEAFF
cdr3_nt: TGTGCCAGCAGTTTTGTCGGCGTGGACGACACTGAAGCTTTCTTT

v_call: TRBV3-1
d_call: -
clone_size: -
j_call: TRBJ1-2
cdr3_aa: CASSYGHDGYTF
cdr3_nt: TGTGCCAGCAGCTACGGACACGATGGCTACACCTTC

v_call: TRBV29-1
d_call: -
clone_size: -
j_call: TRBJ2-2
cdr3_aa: CSVVETGELFF
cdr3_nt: TGCAGCGTTGTGGAAACCGGGGAGCTGTTTTTT

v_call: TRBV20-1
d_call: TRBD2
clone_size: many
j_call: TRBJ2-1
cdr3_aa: CSARRLAGALGGFYNEQFF
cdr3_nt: TGCAGTGCGCGGAGACTAGCGGGAGCGCTGGGCGGCTTCTACAATGAGCAGTTCTTC

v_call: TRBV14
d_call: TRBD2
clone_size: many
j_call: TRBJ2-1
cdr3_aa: CASNRLAGAREQFF
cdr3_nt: TGTGCCAGCAACCGACTAGCGGGAGCCCGGGAGCAGTTCTTC

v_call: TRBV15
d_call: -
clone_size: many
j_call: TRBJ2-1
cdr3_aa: CATSRDSPSYNEQFF
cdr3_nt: TGTGCCACCAGCAGGGACTCCCCCTCCTACAATGAGCAGTTCTTC

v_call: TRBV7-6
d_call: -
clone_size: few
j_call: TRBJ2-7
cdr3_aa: CASSPRSDTLGEQYF
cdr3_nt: TGTGCCAGCAGCCCTCGTAGCGACACCCTGGGGGAGCAGTACTTC

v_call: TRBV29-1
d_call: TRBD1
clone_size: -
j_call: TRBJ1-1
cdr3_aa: CSAGQGPNTEAFF
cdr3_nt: TGCAGCGCCGGACAGGGCCCGAACACTGAAGCTTTCTTT

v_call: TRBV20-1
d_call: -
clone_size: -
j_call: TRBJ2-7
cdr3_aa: CSASSSSYEQYF
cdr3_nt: TGCAGTGCTAGCAGTAGTTCCTACGAGCAGTACTTC

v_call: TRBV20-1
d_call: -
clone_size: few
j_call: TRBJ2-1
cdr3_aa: CSARAAVGEAYNEQFF
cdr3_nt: TGCAGTGCTAGAGCGGCGGTGGGAGAAGCCTACAATGAGCAGTTCTTC

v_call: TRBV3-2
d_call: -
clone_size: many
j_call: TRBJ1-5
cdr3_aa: CACQYQPQHF
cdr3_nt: TGTGCCTGCCAGTATCAGCCCCAGCATTTT

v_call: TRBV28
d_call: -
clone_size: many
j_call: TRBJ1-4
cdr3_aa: CASSPTLYPHNEKLFF
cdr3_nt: TGTGCCAGCAGTCCGACCTTGTACCCTCATAATGAAAAACTGTTTTTT

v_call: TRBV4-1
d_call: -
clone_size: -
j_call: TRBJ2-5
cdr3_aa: CASSQGIAETQYF
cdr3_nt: TGCGCCAGCAGCCAAGGTATAGCAGAGACCCAGTACTTC

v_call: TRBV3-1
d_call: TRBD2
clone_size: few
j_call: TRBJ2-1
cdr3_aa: CASSQAGGPYNEQFF
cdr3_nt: TGTGCCAGCAGCCAAGCGGGAGGGCCCTACAATGAGCAGTTCTTC

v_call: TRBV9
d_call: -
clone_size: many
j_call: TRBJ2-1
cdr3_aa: CASSGPTGQLNEQFF
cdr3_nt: TGTGCCAGCAGCGGACCGACTGGACAGCTCAATGAGCAGTTCTTC

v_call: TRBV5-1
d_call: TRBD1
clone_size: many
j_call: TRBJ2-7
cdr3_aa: CASSETGGEQYF
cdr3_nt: TGCGCCAGCAGCGAGACAGGGGGCGAGCAGTACTTC

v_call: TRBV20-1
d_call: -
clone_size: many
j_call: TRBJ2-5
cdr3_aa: CSARFQTIMETQYF
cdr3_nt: TGCAGTGCTAGATTCCAGACTATAATGGAGACCCAGTACTTC

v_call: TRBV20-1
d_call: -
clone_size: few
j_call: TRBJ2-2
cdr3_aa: CSAEQENTGELFF
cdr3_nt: TGCAGTGCGGAACAGGAGAACACCGGGGAGCTGTTTTTT

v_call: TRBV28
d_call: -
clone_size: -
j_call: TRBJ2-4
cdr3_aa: CASSFYPTGAKNIQYF
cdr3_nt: TGTGCCAGCAGTTTTTATCCTACAGGGGCCAAAAACATTCAGTACTTC

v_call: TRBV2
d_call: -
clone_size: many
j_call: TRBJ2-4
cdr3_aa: CASRDPLAKNIQYF
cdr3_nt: TGTGCCAGCAGGGATCCTCTAGCCAAAAACATTCAGTACTTC

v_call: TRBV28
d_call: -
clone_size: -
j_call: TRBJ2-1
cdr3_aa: CASSLREEQFF
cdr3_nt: TGTGCCAGCAGTTTGAGGGAGGAGCAGTTCTTC

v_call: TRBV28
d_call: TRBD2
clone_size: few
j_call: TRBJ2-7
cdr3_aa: CASSLAGRNEQYF
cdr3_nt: TGTGCCAGCTCTTTAGCGGGCAGAAACGAGCAGTACTTC

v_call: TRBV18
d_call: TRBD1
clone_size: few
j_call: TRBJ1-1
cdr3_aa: CASSPPGRTGPLAFF
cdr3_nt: TGTGCCAGCTCACCACCGGGGAGGACAGGGCCGCTAGCTTTCTTT

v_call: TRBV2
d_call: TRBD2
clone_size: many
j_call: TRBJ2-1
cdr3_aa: CASSGTSGFYNEQFF
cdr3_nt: TGTGCCAGCAGTGGGACTAGCGGATTCTACAATGAGCAGTTCTTC

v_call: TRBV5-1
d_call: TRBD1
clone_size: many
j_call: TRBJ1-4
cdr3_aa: CASSFRGGGEKLFF
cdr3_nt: TGCGCCAGCAGCTTCCGGGGAGGGGGCGAAAAACTGTTTTTT

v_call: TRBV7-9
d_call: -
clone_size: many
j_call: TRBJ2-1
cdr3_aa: CASSRPGTLNEQFF
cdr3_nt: TGTGCCAGCAGCCGCCCCGGGACTCTCAATGAGCAGTTCTTC

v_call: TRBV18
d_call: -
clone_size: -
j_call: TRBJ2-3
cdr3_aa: CASSPGLTTDTQYF
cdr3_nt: TGTGCCAGCTCACCGGGACTCACCACAGATACGCAGTATTTT

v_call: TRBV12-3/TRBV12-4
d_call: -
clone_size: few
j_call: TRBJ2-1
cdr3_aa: CASRRAGYNEQFF
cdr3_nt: TGTGCCAGCAGAAGGGCAGGGTACAATGAGCAGTTCTTC

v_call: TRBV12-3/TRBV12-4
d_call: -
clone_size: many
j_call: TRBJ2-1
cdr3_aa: CASSLGANEQFF
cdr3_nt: TGTGCCAGCAGTTTGGGAGCGAATGAGCAGTTCTTC

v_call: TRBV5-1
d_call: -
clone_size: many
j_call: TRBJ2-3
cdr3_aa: CASSLEGDTQYF
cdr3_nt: TGCGCCAGCAGCTTGGAGGGGGATACGCAGTATTTT

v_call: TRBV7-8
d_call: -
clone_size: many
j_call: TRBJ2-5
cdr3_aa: CASSFPQVQETQYF
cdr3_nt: TGTGCCAGCAGCTTCCCACAGGTTCAAGAGACCCAGTACTTC

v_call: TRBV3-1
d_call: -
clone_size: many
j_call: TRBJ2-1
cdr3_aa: CASSQENEQFF
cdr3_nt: TGTGCCAGCAGCCAAGAGAATGAGCAGTTCTTC

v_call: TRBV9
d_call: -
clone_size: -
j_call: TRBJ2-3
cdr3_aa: CASSETKPGFVSDTQYF
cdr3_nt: TGTGCCAGCAGCGAAACGAAACCAGGGTTTGTTTCAGATACGCAGTATTTT